This TCR beta chain was recorded in a study of shared T cell receptors in the human thymus. Germline loops: CDR1 LGHNA, CDR2 YSLEER. V lost 1 base and J 3 bases, leaving 19 bases between the germline ends. The CDR3 length is 18 residues. Generated by immunoSEQ multiplex PCR, the TCRdb table keeps only in-frame clones and is missing some. The sample contains hundreds of thousands of clones, roughly 74% of which appear only once. These data were also reused for a study on human thymus T cells. From that study: The sample donors, healthy Finnish infants, were having corrective surgery for congenital heart defects. Resections that were taken during corrective heart surgery supplied the thymus tissue. Unrelated individuals had highly overlapping thymic repertoires, as reported in related research.

The chain is built from TRBV4-3 and TRBJ2-4; a possible D gene is TRBD1 (5 bases). Sequencing was done on a sample of thymocytes. This sequence originates from a boy in the first two years of life with a congenital heart defect. CDR3 DNA: TGCGCCAGCAGCCAAGCCCACAGGTCGTTGGGGATCAAAAACATTCAGTACTTC. This encodes CASSQAHRSLGIKNIQYF.